The clone carrying this T cell receptor (beta chain) has at least ten counts. Its target is not known. This sample was taken from a study of T cells after yellow fever vaccination. The wider study: In the case of low-cell-number fractions, SMART-Seq v4 Ultra Low Input was used for preparation.

Template switching with 5'RACE generated the TCR cDNA and added a universal primer site and UMIs. TCRdb re-called the 5' RACE reads through MiXCR, storing one row per CDR3 protein. The data contain about 260,000 distinct CDR3 sequences, about 5% of them singletons. The study's findings and limits: The appearance of a small share of clonotypes in both CD4 and CD8 compartments was observed. The secondary response was weaker, and its peak arrived faster, on day 5 versus 15.

CDR3 size: 13 residues. Looked up from germline, CDR1 is SNHLY and CDR2 is FYNNEI. Between the trimmed V and J ends, which lost 4 bases and 4 bases, there was a span of 10 bases. This TCR was recovered from a man younger than 30 who received the YFV17D yellow fever vaccine. The V and J genes are TRBV2 and TRBJ1-1; the D gene is possibly TRBD1 (5 bases). Sequenced material: CD4+ T cells sorted from PBMCs, taken on the day of the yellow fever booster vaccination. CDR3 DNA sequence: TGTGCCAGCAGTGCCGAAAGGGGCACTGAAGCTTTCTTT. Its translation is CASSAERGTEAFF.